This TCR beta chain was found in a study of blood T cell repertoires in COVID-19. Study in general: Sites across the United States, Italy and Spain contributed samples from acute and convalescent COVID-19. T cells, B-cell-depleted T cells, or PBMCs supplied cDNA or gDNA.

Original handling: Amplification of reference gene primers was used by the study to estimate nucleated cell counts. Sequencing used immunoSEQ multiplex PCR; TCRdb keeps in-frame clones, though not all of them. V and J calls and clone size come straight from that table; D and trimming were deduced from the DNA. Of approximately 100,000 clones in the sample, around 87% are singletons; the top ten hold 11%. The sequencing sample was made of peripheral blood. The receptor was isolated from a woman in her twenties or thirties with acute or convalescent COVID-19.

CDR3 nucleotide sequence: TGTGCCAGCAGCCAAGGACTAGCGGTAGAGACCCAGTACTTC. Translation: CASSQGLAVETQYF. V usage is TRBV3-1 (or the pseudogene TRBV3-2) and J usage is TRBJ2-5; 9 bases map to TRBD2. J was trimmed by 4 bases and V by 1 base; bases with no gene match: 1. Germline V gene data show CDR1 as LGHDT and CDR2 as YNNKEL (reference sequence). The CDR3 spans 14 residues.